The text below deals with one TCR beta chain. The source of the sample is a study of blood T cell repertoires in COVID-19. CDR3 length equals 15 residues. Germline lookup yields CDR1 WSHSY and CDR2 SAAADI. Trimming left V 0 bases short and J 4 bases short, with 12 bases between. In the authors' methods: Counts of nucleated cells, estimated from reference gene primer amplification, were obtained. Some clones are missing from TCRdb's copy, which holds only in-frame ones; the method was immunoSEQ multiplex PCR. V, J and clone size were drawn from that table, and D and trimming were deduced from the DNA. Of roughly 150,000 clones listed, 60% to 80% were seen once; the top ten hold around 2.7%.

Specimen: peripheral blood. The gene calls are TRBV10-2 and TRBJ1-1; D is possibly TRBD1 (6 bases). This sequence was found in a man in his sixties or seventies with acute or convalescent COVID-19. The CDR3, as DNA: TGCGCCAGCAGTGAGTCGGGGGCCCCCATCACTGAAGCTTTCTTT. The encoded protein is CASSESGAPITEAFF.